These 25 T cell receptor beta chains share one sample of origin, sequenced in a study of blood T cell repertoires in COVID-19. The table came from immunoSEQ multiplex PCR; TCRdb's copy has only in-frame clones and leaves some out. Of about 330,000 clones in the sample, around 87% are singletons; the top ten hold 5.3%. The sample consisted of PBMCs or T cells enriched from blood (not recorded which). The receptors were gathered from a woman between 25 and 40 years old who had recovered from COVID-19.

This chain connects TRBV15 to TRBJ2-7, with D possibly matching TRBD2 (6 bases). Germline loops: CDR1 LNHNV, CDR2 YYDKDF (reference sequence). The length of the CDR3 is 14 residues. With 5 bases removed from V and 3 bases from J, the gap between germline ends came to 14 bases. The CDR3 nucleotides read TGTGCCACCAGCCAAGGTCGGGACTTCTACGAGCAGTACTTC. Its translation is CATSQGRDFYEQYF.

This clone is a singleton in its sample. This rearrangement joins TRBV5-1 to TRBJ1-2; TRBD1 might be the D (6 bases). The V end lost 4 bases, the J end lost 1 base, and 8 bases lay between the germline ends. CDR1 and CDR2 (germline): SGHRS, YFSETQ. CDR3 length: 13 amino acids. Here the CDR3 reads CASSPQGNYGYTF. The CDR3 DNA reads TGCGCCAGCAGCCCACAGGGTAACTATGGCTACACCTTC.

This clone appeared once. The chain carries TRBV5-1 and TRBJ1-1; 7 bases line up with TRBD1. J gave up 5 bases and V 7 bases, and 11 bases lay outside the gene matches. From germline, CDR1 is SGHRS and CDR2 YFSETQ. This CDR3 region has 14 residues. The CDR3, as DNA: TGCGCCAGCGGTTCTCCCCAGGGGGGTACTGAAGCTTTCTTT. Translating gives CASGSPQGGTEAFF. Drawing the rest from reference TRBV5-1 and TRBJ1-1, the complete variable domain is KAGVTQTPRYLIKTRGQQVTLSCSPISGHRSVSWYQQTPGQGLQFLFEYFSETQRNKGNFPGRFSGRQFSNSRSEMNVSTLELGDSALYLCASGSPQGGTEAFFGQGTRLTVV.

The gene calls are TRBV28 and TRBJ2-2; D may be TRBD2 (6 bases). The CDR3 spans 17 residues. V was pared by 4 bases and J by 0 bases, with 15 bases between. In germline, CDR1 is MDHEN, CDR2 SYDVKM. CDR3: CASSSPLVAANTGELFF. CDR3 nucleotides: TGTGCCAGCAGTTCCCCATTGGTAGCGGCGAACACCGGGGAGCTGTTTTTT.

The chain uses TRBV7-2 and TRBJ1-1; TRBD1 matches at 7 bases. This CDR3 region has 13 residues. Per germline, CDR1 SGHTA and CDR2 FQGNSA. J lost 4 bases, V lost 4 bases, and 3 bases had no gene match. The CDR3 protein is CASSSYRGTEAFF. The CDR3 DNA is TGTGCCAGCAGCTCCTACAGGGGCACTGAAGCTTTCTTT.

V is TRBV7-3 and J is TRBJ2-2; D is undetermined. Trimming cost V 3 bases and J 5 bases, with 7 bases left between them. The germline V gene has CDR1 SGHTA and CDR2 FQGTGA. CDR3 length: 13 residues. The CDR3 loop reads CASSLAGTGELFF. DNA for the CDR3: TGTGCCAGCAGCTTGGCAGGAACCGGGGAGCTGTTTTTT.

The CDR3 loop reads CASHGQPNQPQHF. In nucleotides, the CDR3 is TGTGCCAGCCATGGACAGCCGAATCAGCCCCAGCATTTT. This chain joins TRBV2 and TRBJ1-5, with D tentatively TRBD1 (6 bases). This CDR3 region has 13 residues. Per germline, CDR1 SNHLY and CDR2 FYNNEI. Trimming left V 8 bases short and J 4 bases short, with 12 bases between.

The CDR3 DNA reads TGCGCCAGCAGCTTGGTAGTCGCGGACTCCTATGGCTACACCTTC. This encodes CASSLVVADSYGYTF. V usage is TRBV5-1 and J usage is TRBJ1-2; D is unresolved. In germline, CDR1 is SGHRS, CDR2 YFSETQ. V lost 0 bases and J lost 4, with 13 bases in between. The CDR3 is made up of 15 amino acids.

This chain uses TRBV9 with TRBJ1-6; D is possibly TRBD1 (6 bases). V gave up 5 bases and J gave up 9 bases, with 15 bases separating them. In germline, CDR1 is SGDLS, CDR2 YYNGEE. The CDR3 loop spans 14 amino acids. CDR3 sequence reads: CASRLTADSSPLHF. The CDR3 DNA is TGTGCCAGCAGATTGACAGCGGACAGTTCACCCCTCCACTTT. Variable domain in full (rest from reference TRBV9 and TRBJ1-6): DSGVTQTPKHLITATGQRVTLRCSPRSGDLSVYWYQQSLDQGLQFLIQYYNGEERAKGNILERFSAQQFPDLHSELNLSSLELGDSALYFCASRLTADSSPLHFGNGTRLTVT.

The gene calls are TRBV7-3 and TRBJ2-5, with TRBD2 identical over 8 bases. The ends lost 3 bases at V and 5 bases at J; junction bases unmatched: 11. This CDR3 is built from 16 residues. The germline V gene encodes CDR1 SGHTA and CDR2 FQGTGA. The CDR3 region has the DNA TGTGCCAGCAGCTTCACCGGGACTAGTCTCTTGGAGACCCAGTACTTC. It yields the protein CASSFTGTSLLETQYF.

The chain employs TRBV7-3 and TRBJ2-1; 7 nucleotides align to TRBD1. CDR3 length equals 14 residues. Per the germline V gene, CDR1 is SGHTA and CDR2 is FQGTGA. J lost 6 bases, V lost 1 base, and 3 bases had no gene match. CDR3 region: CASSLIQGINEQFF. The DNA for the CDR3 is TGTGCCAGCAGCTTAATACAGGGGATCAATGAGCAGTTCTTC.

This clone was counted a few times. The chain uses TRBV19 and TRBJ2-7; D is ambiguous. Germline values: CDR1 LNHDA, CDR2 SQIVND (reference sequence). Between the trimmed V and J ends, which lost 3 bases and 3 bases, there was a span of 9 bases. The CDR3 is made up of 13 amino acids. In DNA, the CDR3 is TGTGCCAGTAGTATTGGGCAGTACTACGAGCAGTACTTC. Translation gives CASSIGQYYEQYF.

J is TRBJ2-1 and V is TRBV5-1; 9 bases line up with TRBD1. In germline, CDR1 is SGHRS, CDR2 YFSETQ. V was clipped by 4 bases and J by 8 bases; unmatched bases: 7. The CDR3 loop spans 14 amino acids. The CDR3 protein is CASSAGQGNDEQFF. The CDR3 DNA reads TGCGCCAGCAGCGCGGGACAGGGAAACGATGAGCAGTTCTTC.

The chain joins TRBV19 to TRBJ2-2; D remains unclear. The CDR3 has 14 amino acids. Germline CDR1 LNHDA, CDR2 SQIVND (reference sequence). V lost 6 bases to trimming and J lost 0 bases, with 8 bases between them. The CDR3 loop is CASRSLANTGELFF. The CDR3 coding sequence is TGTGCCAGTAGAAGCCTGGCGAACACCGGGGAGCTGTTTTTT.

V usage is TRBV6-5 and J usage is TRBJ1-2; 12 positions match TRBD1. Germline values: CDR1 MNHEY, CDR2 SVGAGI. With 8 bases clipped from V and 4 bases from J, the junction kept 8 bases outside the gene matches. The CDR3 is 15 residues long. CDR3 coding DNA: TGTGCCAGCGTCGGGACAGGGGGCTGGGGCTATGGCTACACCTTC. It encodes CASVGTGGWGYGYTF.

This chain links TRBV5-4 with TRBJ1-2; 8 bases fit TRBD1. The CDR3 covers 14 residues. After removal of 2 bases from V and 3 bases from J, the junction contained 3 bases not matched to a gene. CDR1 SGHNT and CDR2 YYREEE come from the germline V gene (reference sequence). In DNA, the CDR3 is TGTGCCAGCAGCTTACAGGGGGGAGACTATGGCTACACCTTC. Translating it yields CASSLQGGDYGYTF. The variable domain in full, completed from reference TRBV5-4 and TRBJ1-2, reads ETGVTQSPTHLIKTRGQQVTLRCSSQSGHNTVSWYQQALGQGPQFIFQYYREEENGRGNFPPRFSGLQFPNYSSELNVNALELDDSALYLCASSLQGGDYGYTFGSGTRLTVV.

The chain employs TRBV6-5 and TRBJ1-1, with D tentatively TRBD1 (5 bases). CDR1 is MNHEY and CDR2 is SVGAGI in the germline V gene. The CDR3 consists of 13 residues. Trimming took off 10 bases at V and 0 bases at J, with 12 bases between the two ends. Here the CDR3 reads CATTGVMNTEAFF. CDR3 DNA sequence: TGTGCCACCACGGGGGTTATGAACACTGAAGCTTTCTTT.

V is TRBV23-1 and J is TRBJ1-1; D is perhaps TRBD1 (6 bases). TRBV23-1 is reported as an ORF; its role is uncertain. The CDR3 runs to 15 residues. V was clipped by 7 bases and J by 1 base, with 16 bases between them. CDR3 residues: CASTPGGQGNTEAFF. CDR3 coding DNA: TGCGCCAGCACCCCCGGGGGGCAGGGGAACACTGAAGCTTTCTTT.

This chain joins TRBV6-5 and TRBJ1-6; D ambiguous. Looked up from germline, CDR1 is MNHEY and CDR2 is SVGAGI. This CDR3 is 13 amino acids long. The germline V and J ends were trimmed by 6 bases and 10 bases, with 13 bases remaining between them. The CDR3 spells CASREDAPSPLHF. The CDR3 nucleotides read TGTGCCAGCAGGGAGGACGCCCCCTCACCCCTCCACTTT.

The chain employs TRBV12-3 or TRBV12-4 and TRBJ1-2; D is possibly TRBD1 (6 bases). The CDR3 consists of 11 residues. V lost 5 bases and J 5 bases, leaving 6 bases between the germline ends. The CDR3 loop is CASSTGYGYTF. In DNA form, the CDR3 reads TGTGCCAGCAGTACAGGGTATGGCTACACCTTC.

The V and J genes are TRBV10-3 and TRBJ1-1; 7 bases match TRBD1. The V and J ends lost 6 bases and 0 bases, in that order; junction bases with no gene match: 7. Germline lookup yields CDR1 ENHRY and CDR2 SYGVKD. The CDR3 consists of 15 residues. The CDR3 sequence is CAISREGQLNTEAFF. DNA of the CDR3: TGTGCCATCAGCCGCGAGGGACAGCTGAACACTGAAGCTTTCTTT.

This rearrangement joins TRBV28 to TRBJ1-3; 9 bases are shared with TRBD1. With V trimmed by 5 bases and J by 8 bases, 7 bases remained unmatched. The germline V gene encodes CDR1 MDHEN and CDR2 SYDVKM. This CDR3 comprises 14 residues. The CDR3 spells CASSPGQGFYTIYF. The CDR3 bases are TGTGCCAGCAGTCCGGGACAGGGCTTTTACACCATATATTTT. The variable domain in full, completed from reference TRBV28 and TRBJ1-3, reads DVKVTQSSRYLVKRTGEKVFLECVQDMDHENMFWYRQDPGLGLRLIYFSYDVKMKEKGDIPEGYSVSREKKERFSLILESASTNQTSMYLCASSPGQGFYTIYFGEGSWLTVV.

V and J are TRBV4-2 and TRBJ2-1; tentatively, D is TRBD2 (5 bases). Per germline, CDR1 LGHNA and CDR2 YNFKEQ. V lost 2 bases and J lost 5, with 13 bases in between. The CDR3 is made up of 15 amino acids. CDR3 bases: TGTGCCAGCAGCCAACGCCACGCCGGGGACAATGAGCAGTTCTTC. It yields the protein CASSQRHAGDNEQFF.

The chain has TRBV6-5 and TRBJ2-4, with a weak D call TRBD2 (6 bases). The CDR3 sequence is 12 residues long. CDR1 MNHEY and CDR2 SVGAGI come from the germline V gene. The V end lost 6 bases, the J end lost 8 bases, and 11 bases lay between the germline ends. CDR3 DNA: TGTGCCAGCAGGAGAACGGGGGACATTCAGTACTTC. Translated: CASRRTGDIQYF.

V usage is TRBV19 and J usage is TRBJ2-1; D is perhaps TRBD1 (6 bases). Trimming pared 4 bases from V and 5 bases from J, leaving 15 bases between. The V gene's germline CDR1 is LNHDA and CDR2 SQIVND (reference sequence). The CDR3 is 15 amino acids. CDR3 amino acids: CASSTSTGFHNEQFF. DNA of the CDR3: TGTGCCAGTAGTACCTCGACAGGATTTCACAATGAGCAGTTCTTC.